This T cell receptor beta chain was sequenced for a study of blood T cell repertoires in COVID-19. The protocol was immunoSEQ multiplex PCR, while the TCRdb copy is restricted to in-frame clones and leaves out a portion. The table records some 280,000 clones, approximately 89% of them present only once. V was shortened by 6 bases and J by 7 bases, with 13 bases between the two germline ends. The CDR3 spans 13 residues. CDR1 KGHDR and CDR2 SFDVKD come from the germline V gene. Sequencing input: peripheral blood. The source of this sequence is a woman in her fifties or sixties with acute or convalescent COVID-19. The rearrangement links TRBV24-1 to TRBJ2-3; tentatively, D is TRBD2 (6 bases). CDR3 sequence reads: CATSLEGLNTQYF. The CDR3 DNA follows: TGTGCCACCAGTCTGGAGGGCCTAAATACGCAGTATTTT.